What follows are 21 T cell receptor beta chains derived from one specimen sequenced in a study of CD8 T cells in Susac syndrome. RNA amounts of roughly 0.5 to 1 ug underwent reverse transcription with random hexamers. TCRdb reprocessed the immunoSEQ multiplex PCR reads via MiXCR and lists one record per CDR3 protein. The profile shows under 150,000 distinct CDR3 sequences, approximately 94% of them singletons. Specimen: CD4+ T cells from PBMCs. Receptors originate from a human donor with multiple sclerosis.

The chain uses TRBV9 and TRBJ1-2; the D is unclear. The CDR3 has 11 residues. Germline CDR1 SGDLS, CDR2 YYNGEE. Trimming removed 3 bases from V and 1 base from J, with 1 base in between. The CDR3 reads CASSDNYGYTF. DNA of the CDR3: TGTGCCAGCAGCGATAACTATGGCTACACCTTC.

The chain is built from TRBV4-1 and TRBJ2-5; TRBD1 or TRBD2 may be the D gene (7 bases each). V was cut by 1 base and J by 5 bases, with 14 bases left in between. CDR3 length: 15 amino acids. Germline lookup yields CDR1 MGHRA and CDR2 YSYEKL. This CDR3 reads CASSQGDREGETQYF. Here the CDR3 DNA reads TGCGCCAGCAGCCAAGGTGACAGGGAGGGGGAGACCCAGTACTTC.

The V call is TRBV7-9, the J call TRBJ1-2; D is perhaps TRBD1 (5 bases). V was shortened by 5 bases and J by 1 base, with 8 bases between the two germline ends. The CDR3 length is 13 residues. Germline loops: CDR1 SEHNR, CDR2 FQNEAQ (reference sequence). The CDR3 DNA is TGTGCCAGCAGCGACAGTTATAACTATGGCTACACCTTC. Its protein product is CASSDSYNYGYTF.

The rearrangement links TRBV2 to TRBJ2-1, with D perhaps matching TRBD1 (6 bases). The CDR3 spans 13 residues. Germline V gene sequence: CDR1 SNHLY, CDR2 FYNNEI. Trimming took off 4 bases at V and 5 bases at J, with 9 bases between the two ends. The CDR3 DNA sequence: TGTGCCAGCAGTGCAGGGGCCCACAATGAGCAGTTCTTC. Translated: CASSAGAHNEQFF. The full variable domain, its missing parts supplied by reference TRBV2 and TRBJ2-1, is EPEVTQTPSHQVTQMGQEVILRCVPISNHLYFYWYRQILGQKVEFLVSFYNNEISEKSEIFDDQFSVERPDGSNFTLKIRSTKLEDSAMYFCASSAGAHNEQFFGPGTRLTVL.

This chain uses TRBV7-2 with TRBJ2-7; TRBD2 agrees at 7 bases. Germline V gene data show CDR1 as SGHTA and CDR2 as FQGNSA. CDR3 length equals 16 residues. The V segment lost 5 bases and the J segment 5 bases; nucleotides outside the gene matches: 15. The chain's CDR3 is CASSPLLGGSNHEQYF. The CDR3 DNA sequence: TGTGCCAGCAGCCCCTTGCTCGGCGGGAGTAACCACGAGCAGTACTTC.

The V and J genes are TRBV27 and TRBJ2-7; D is possibly TRBD1 or TRBD2 (5 bases each). V shed 3 bases and J shed 2 bases, with 11 bases lying between them. The CDR3 consists of 14 residues. From germline, CDR1 is MNHEY and CDR2 SMNVEV (reference sequence). The CDR3 loop reads CASSFGDGTYEQYF. The CDR3 coding sequence is TGTGCCAGCAGTTTTGGGGACGGGACCTACGAGCAGTACTTC.

The gene calls are TRBV29-1 and TRBJ1-1; D gene ambiguous. The CDR3 sequence is 13 residues long. Germline V gene lookup returns CDR1 SQVTM and CDR2 ANQGSEA. Trimming cost V 6 bases and J 2 bases, with 13 bases left between them. CDR3 sequence (DNA): TGCAGCGTAGGAATACGTCCCAACACTGAAGCTTTCTTT. Translated: CSVGIRPNTEAFF.

The chain employs TRBV30 and TRBJ2-1, with D possibly being TRBD2 (6 bases). Trimming cost V 2 bases and J 8 bases, with 10 bases left between them. Germline V gene lookup returns CDR1 GTSNPN and CDR2 SVGIG (reference sequence). The CDR3 is 12 amino acids. DNA of the CDR3: TGTGCCTGGAGTAAGGCTAGCGATGAGCAGTTCTTC. Translation: CAWSKASDEQFF.

V gene TRBV3-1 combines with J gene TRBJ1-4; D possibly corresponds to TRBD1 (6 bases). V lost 3 bases and J 0 bases, leaving 17 bases between the germline ends. Germline values: CDR1 LGHDT, CDR2 YNNKEL (reference sequence). This CDR3 comprises 18 residues. The CDR3 protein is CASSHGEDSLPTNEKLFF. The CDR3 nucleotides are TGTGCCAGCAGCCACGGTGAGGACAGCCTTCCAACTAATGAAAAACTGTTTTTT.

The rearrangement joins TRBV6-2 or TRBV6-3 to TRBJ1-2, with unresolved D. Trimming pared 6 bases from V and 6 bases from J, leaving 5 bases between. This CDR3 is 10 amino acids long. The germline CDR1 and CDR2 sequences are MNHEY and SVGEGT. CDR3 sequence: CASRKHGYTF. The CDR3 DNA is TGTGCCAGCAGAAAACATGGCTACACCTTC.

V usage is TRBV12-3 or TRBV12-4 and J usage is TRBJ2-3, with D tentatively TRBD2 (6 bases). This CDR3 has 14 amino acids. V was trimmed by 3 bases and J by 6 bases, leaving 13 bases between them. CDR3 nucleotides: TGTGCCAGCAGTTTGCAGGAGGGAATGGATACGCAGTATTTT. It is translated as CASSLQEGMDTQYF.

The chain recombines TRBV2 with TRBJ2-7; no firm D call. The CDR3 contains 12 residues. V was cut by 7 bases and J by 4 bases, with 11 bases left in between. Germline V CDR1 and CDR2: SNHLY, FYNNEI. In DNA, the CDR3 is TGTGCCAGCAACTCTCTCATATACGAGCAGTACTTC. Translated: CASNSLIYEQYF.

V and J are TRBV2 and TRBJ2-6, with 9 bases fitting TRBD2. V dropped 2 bases and J dropped 3; count of bases not matched to a gene: 5. Germline CDR1 reads SNHLY; CDR2 reads FYNNEI. There are 17 residues in the CDR3. The CDR3 is CASSESGRRVGANVLTF. CDR3 nucleotide sequence: TGTGCCAGCAGTGAAAGCGGGAGGCGGGTTGGGGCCAACGTCCTGACTTTC.

The chain recombines TRBV18 with TRBJ2-7; 7 bases match TRBD2. The CDR3 consists of 15 residues. Looked up from germline, CDR1 is KGHSH and CDR2 is LQKENI. Trimming cost V 3 bases and J 3 bases; bases outside gene matches: 8. The CDR3 DNA follows: TGTGCCAGCTCACCTGCGGCGGGAGAAGACTACGAGCAGTACTTC. This sequence encodes CASSPAAGEDYEQYF.

The chain has TRBV19 and TRBJ1-2; 8 bases are shared with TRBD1. With V trimmed by 5 bases and J by 2 bases, 10 bases remained unmatched. Looked up from germline, CDR1 is LNHDA and CDR2 is SQIVND (reference sequence). This CDR3 is 16 amino acids long. The CDR3 coding sequence is TGTGCCAGTAGTCAGTTGAGGGACAGGAGGAACTATGGCTACACCTTC. Encoded protein: CASSQLRDRRNYGYTF.

The V and J genes are TRBV5-6 and TRBJ1-2; TRBD1 is a possible D gene (5 bases). The CDR3 is 12 residues long. Trimming left V 3 bases short and J 6 bases short, with 9 bases between. The germline CDR1 and CDR2 sequences are SGHDT and YYEEEE. For the CDR3, the DNA is TGTGCCAGCAGCTCCGGGGCCGATGGCTACACCTTC. This encodes CASSSGADGYTF.

The chain uses TRBV15 and TRBJ2-6; TRBD1 is a possible D gene (6 bases). V lost 9 bases to trimming and J lost 1 base, with 19 bases between them. CDR3 length: 17 amino acids. Germline loops: CDR1 LNHNV, CDR2 YYDKDF (reference sequence). The CDR3 DNA sequence: TGTGCCACTATCTCTGCAGGGGTTTTATCTGGGGCCAACGTCCTGACTTTC. It codes for CATISAGVLSGANVLTF.

This chain joins TRBV3-1 and TRBJ2-1; the D gene is possibly TRBD1 (5 bases). Trimming removed 4 bases at V and 6 bases at J, with 16 bases between. CDR3 length: 15 amino acids. From germline, CDR1 is LGHDT and CDR2 YNNKEL (reference sequence). The CDR3 here is CASSLGADTGNEQFF. The CDR3 nucleotides are TGTGCCAGCAGCCTTGGGGCCGACACCGGCAATGAGCAGTTCTTC.

J is TRBJ1-1 and V is TRBV6-1; 7 bases map to TRBD1. This CDR3 contains 15 residues. Germline CDR1 reads MNHNS; CDR2 reads SASEGT. V trimming: 6 bases; J trimming: 4 bases; junction bases outside the gene matches: 11. The CDR3 loop reads CASSSPAGGITEAFF. CDR3 bases: TGTGCCAGCAGCTCCCCCGCAGGGGGAATCACTGAAGCTTTCTTT.

The chain is built from TRBV7-8 and TRBJ2-7; D is ambiguous. Germline V gene lookup returns CDR1 SGHVS and CDR2 FQNEAQ. The ends were cut back, 7 bases at V and 1 base at J, with 11 bases in the middle. This CDR3 has 13 amino acids. CDR3 sequence reads: CASTLPLSYEQYF. The CDR3 bases are TGTGCCAGCACCCTCCCCTTGTCCTACGAGCAGTACTTC.

The chain joins TRBV6-5 to TRBJ2-5; 10 nucleotides line up with TRBD1. The CDR3 sequence is 18 residues long. Trimming at V came to 2 bases and at J to 5 bases, leaving 14 bases not matched to a gene. The V gene's germline CDR1 is MNHEY and CDR2 SVGAGI. CDR3 amino acids: CASSYPTMGRQGAETQYF. In DNA, the CDR3 is TGTGCCAGCAGTTACCCAACAATGGGGCGACAGGGGGCTGAGACCCAGTACTTC.